This is a list of T cell receptor beta chains from one sample in a study of cytomegalovirus exposure and HLA in healthy donors. Using immunoSEQ multiplex PCR, the repertoire was profiled, and TCRdb retains in-frame clones only, with some absent. The profile covers approximately 200,000 clones, with about 81% appearing a single time and around 1.3% taken by the ten largest. The sample taken for sequencing was PBMCs. The receptors were sampled from a woman in her 30s in good health and CMV-seronegative. Each CDR3 is given with its conserved first and last residue. A D gene is named only where the DNA matches it firmly. Some rows mark clone size as missing; the rest say once, few, many or name a class of expanded clone.

D	J	V	size	CDR3	DNA
-	TRBJ2-7	TRBV15	-	CATSTRDTSYEQYF	TGTGCCACCAGCACCCGGGACACTTCCTACGAGCAGTACTTC
-	TRBJ1-4	TRBV10-3	-	CAITAGVGEKLFF	TGTGCCATCACGGCGGGGGTAGGGGAAAAACTGTTTTTT
-	TRBJ2-7	TRBV27	-	CASSSPSRVMYEQYF	TGTGCCAGCAGTTCCCCGTCCAGGGTCATGTACGAGCAGTACTTC
-	TRBJ2-3	TRBV29-1	-	CSVEGRITDTQYF	TGCAGCGTTGAAGGCAGGATCACAGATACGCAGTATTTT
TRBD2	TRBJ2-3	TRBV6-4	-	CASSLAGGTDTQYF	TGTGCCAGCAGCCTAGCGGGGGGCACAGATACGCAGTATTTT
-	TRBJ2-5	TRBV28	-	CASEGGPQETQYF	TGTGCCAGCGAGGGGGGGCCCCAAGAGACCCAGTACTTC
TRBD1	TRBJ2-5	TRBV6-1	-	CAIMDRRIQETQYF	TGTGCCATTATGGACAGGCGCATCCAAGAGACCCAGTACTTC
-	TRBJ1-1	TRBV15	-	CATSRDGGKTEAFF	TGTGCCACCAGCAGAGATGGGGGGAAGACTGAAGCTTTCTTT
TRBD1	TRBJ1-5	TRBV7-9	-	CASSLTGGNQPQHF	TGTGCCAGCAGCCTTACAGGGGGCAATCAGCCCCAGCATTTT
TRBD2	TRBJ2-1	TRBV25-1	-	CASSVGAGGQGDEQFF	TGTGCCAGCAGTGTAGGAGCGGGAGGGCAGGGGGATGAGCAGTTCTTC
TRBD1	TRBJ2-3	TRBV2	-	CASRKGQGADTQYF	TGTGCCAGCAGAAAGGGGCAGGGGGCGGATACGCAGTATTTT
-	TRBJ2-7	TRBV11-2	-	CASSLSSAGNPEQYF	TGTGCCAGCAGCTTGTCCTCCGCAGGAAACCCCGAGCAGTACTTC
TRBD2	TRBJ2-7	TRBV19	-	CASSTSGGSYEQYF	TGTGCCAGTAGTACTAGCGGGGGGTCCTACGAGCAGTACTTC
TRBD2	TRBJ2-3	TRBV28	-	CASSFRRIGKSGDTDTQYF	TGTGCCAGCAGTTTCAGGCGAATAGGGAAGAGCGGGGACACAGATACGCAGTATTTT
-	TRBJ2-1	TRBV5-1	few	CASSLAPGPNEQFF	TGCGCCAGCAGCTTGGCGCCAGGGCCCAATGAGCAGTTCTTC
-	TRBJ1-2	TRBV19	-	CASSIETRGYTF	TGTGCCAGTAGTATCGAGACAAGGGGCTACACCTTC
TRBD1	TRBJ2-7	TRBV27	-	CASSPGTGVSEQYF	TGTGCCAGCAGTCCCGGGACAGGGGTGAGCGAGCAGTACTTC
TRBD2	TRBJ2-5	TRBV2	-	CASRDPGLARPNF	TGTGCCAGCAGAGACCCGGGACTAGCGAGACCGAACTTC
-	TRBJ1-1	TRBV6-1	-	CASSPNRVLNTEAFF	TGTGCCAGCAGCCCCAACAGGGTTCTGAACACTGAAGCTTTCTTT
-	TRBJ1-1	TRBV5-4	-	CASSSGGLAGAFMNTEAFF	TGTGCCAGCAGCTCAGGAGGGTTGGCAGGAGCATTCATGAACACTGAAGCTTTCTTT
-	TRBJ1-1	TRBV19	-	CASSWVGDTTEAFF	TGTGCCAGTAGTTGGGTTGGAGATACTACTGAAGCTTTCTTT
-	TRBJ2-1	TRBV18	-	CASSPDRQSYNEQFF	TGTGCCAGCTCACCGGACAGACAATCCTACAATGAGCAGTTCTTC
-	TRBJ1-5	TRBV18	-	CASSAGGDQPQHF	TGTGCCAGCTCGGCCGGGGGGGATCAGCCCCAGCATTTT
TRBD1	TRBJ2-2	TRBV6-4	-	CASSGTGDGELFF	TGTGCCAGCAGTGGGACAGGCGACGGGGAGCTGTTTTTT
-	TRBJ1-3	TRBV18	-	CASSTGQGISGNTIYF	TGTGCCAGCTCTACCGGGCAGGGGATATCTGGAAACACCATATATTTT
TRBD2	TRBJ2-3	TRBV30	-	CAWTYRGGLDTQYF	TGTGCCTGGACGTATCGGGGGGGCTTAGATACGCAGTATTTT
-	TRBJ2-1	TRBV6-1	-	CASSDTGKVFGQFF	TGTGCCAGCAGTGACACAGGAAAAGTATTTGGGCAGTTCTTC
-	TRBJ2-4	TRBV4-1	-	CASSHNWFREAKNIQYF	TGCGCCAGCAGCCACAATTGGTTCAGGGAAGCCAAAAACATTCAGTACTTC
-	TRBJ2-5	TRBV2	once	CASSEYELWRETQYF	TGTGCCAGCAGTGAATACGAGCTTTGGCGGGAGACCCAGTACTTC
-	TRBJ2-3	TRBV6-1	-	CASSELIGGHSTDTQYF	TGTGCCAGCAGTGAACTTATCGGGGGGCACTCCACAGATACGCAGTATTTT
-	TRBJ1-2	TRBV9	-	CASSAQGIYGYTF	TGTGCCAGCAGCGCACAGGGAATCTATGGCTACACCTTC
TRBD1	TRBJ1-5	TRBV6-1	few	CARTDRGYQPQHF	TGTGCCAGGACGGACAGGGGGTATCAGCCCCAGCATTTT
-	TRBJ1-2	TRBV11-2	-	CASSKGGLSYGYTF	TGTGCCAGCAGCAAGGGGGGGTTGAGCTATGGCTACACCTTC
TRBD1	TRBJ2-7	TRBV6-5	-	CASRRPSTGSYEQYF	TGTGCCAGCAGGAGACCTTCGACAGGGTCCTACGAGCAGTACTTC
-	TRBJ1-2	TRBV7-2	-	CASSLEGSGYGYTF	TGTGCCAGCAGCTTAGAGGGAAGCGGCTATGGCTACACCTTC
-	TRBJ1-1	TRBV7-9	-	CASSLGAVEAFF	TGTGCCAGCAGCTTAGGGGCAGTTGAAGCTTTCTTT
TRBD2	TRBJ2-1	TRBV27	-	CASSSPRTRGSYNEQFF	TGTGCCAGCAGCTCCCCCCGGACTAGGGGCTCCTACAATGAGCAGTTCTTC
TRBD1	TRBJ2-1	TRBV6-6	-	CASSPRQGGNEQFF	TGTGCCAGCAGTCCCCGACAGGGGGGAAATGAGCAGTTCTTC
TRBD1	TRBJ1-2	TRBV18	-	CASSGGTGTVYGYTF	TGTGCCAGCTCAGGCGGGACCGGGACAGTCTATGGCTACACCTTC
TRBD2	TRBJ2-1	TRBV5-1	-	CASSLDLAASNEQFF	TGCGCCAGCAGCTTGGATCTAGCGGCGAGCAATGAGCAGTTCTTC
-	TRBJ2-5	TRBV28	-	CASRQGLETQYF	TGTGCCAGCAGGCAGGGGTTAGAGACCCAGTACTTC
-	TRBJ1-1	TRBV6-1	once	CASSEARRGNTEAFF	TGTGCCAGCAGTGAAGCGCGGAGGGGGAACACTGAAGCTTTCTTT
-	TRBJ1-2	TRBV6-1	once	CASSASGSRQGYTF	TGTGCCAGCAGTGCCTCCGGGAGCCGGCAGGGCTACACCTTC
-	TRBJ1-6	TRBV28	-	CASSSSNSPLHF	TGTGCCAGCAGTTCCTCTAACTCACCCCTCCACTTT
TRBD2	TRBJ2-7	TRBV29-1	-	CSARGGGYEQYF	TGCAGCGCTCGTGGGGGGGGCTACGAGCAGTACTTC
-	TRBJ2-1	TRBV6-1	-	CASSEERTYNNEQFF	TGTGCCAGCAGTGAAGAAAGGACATACAACAATGAGCAGTTCTTC